These T cell receptor beta chains were read from a single sample in a study of vaccination effects on CD4 cells after COVID-19. The antigens these receptors bind are not known. Only in-frame clones appear in the TCRdb table, and some are missing; sequencing was by immunoSEQ multiplex PCR. The sample yields roughly 27,000 clones, 83% seen once. This specimen consisted of CD4+ T cells from PBMCs cultured with HCoV-NL63 spike peptides, obtained after COVID-19 vaccination. The receptors derive from a human donor who received a COVID-19 vaccine. Some clones in this sample may be carry-over from other donors' samples. Each CDR3 is given with its conserved first and last residue. A D gene is named only where the DNA matches it firmly. A clone size is listed for some rows: how often the clone was seen (once, few, many), or a class if it is expanded.

V	J	size	D	DNA	CDR3
TRBV20-1	TRBJ1-3	.	.	TGCAGTGCTAGTCCAACCCCTACAGACCCTGGAAACACCATATATTTT	CSASPTPTDPGNTIYF
TRBV12-3/TRBV12-4	TRBJ2-2	.	TRBD1	TGTGCCAGCAGATACAGGGGTAACGGGGAGCTGTTTTTT	CASRYRGNGELFF
TRBV18	TRBJ1-2	.	.	TGTGCCAGCTCTCCAGCGGCAAGCCTTGACAGCGGCTACACCTTC	CASSPAASLDSGYTF
TRBV2	TRBJ2-3	.	TRBD1	TGTGCCAGCAGTGCCGGGACAGGGTACACAGATACGCAGTATTTT	CASSAGTGYTDTQYF
TRBV2	TRBJ1-3	.	TRBD1	TGTGCCAGCAGTTTAGCCGGGACAGGGAGGGGAAACACCATATATTTT	CASSLAGTGRGNTIYF
TRBV18	TRBJ1-5	once	.	TGTGCCAGCTCACACGGGGTTAGGGATCAGCCCCAGCATTTT	CASSHGVRDQPQHF
TRBV11-2	TRBJ1-1	.	.	TGTGCCAGCAGCTTAGTTAGGGTCGGGGGTGAAGCTTTCTTT	CASSLVRVGGEAFF
TRBV12-3/TRBV12-4	TRBJ1-3	.	.	TGTGCCAGCAGTTTAGCGGCAAACACCATATATTTT	CASSLAANTIYF
TRBV14	TRBJ1-4	.	.	TGTGCCAGCAGCCAAGCCGGGCAGTCGAAAGAAAAACTGTTTTTT	CASSQAGQSKEKLFF
TRBV9	TRBJ2-4	.	.	TGTGCCAGCAGCTTAACCGGGACCTCAAACATTCAGTACTTC	CASSLTGTSNIQYF
TRBV3-1/TRBV3-2	TRBJ2-4	.	.	TGTGCCAGCATCCAGGGAAGTTATAGGGGCAAAAACATTCAGTACTTC	CASIQGSYRGKNIQYF